This T cell receptor beta chain was captured in a study of metastatic and nonmetastatic thyroid tumors. The wider study: Malignant and benign thyroid patients had repertoires compared in peripheral blood and tumor or nodule tissue.

Thyroid surgery was performed in patients who had received no treatment beforehand. This clone was seen many times. Its target is unknown. This CDR3 is also generated by other DNA sequences in the sample. TCRdb reprocessed the PCR reads using MiXCR. There are around 24,000 clones in the sample; around 21% occur only once, and approximately 13% lies in the top ten. General study results and limits: It was reportedly found that TCR beta diversity was significantly higher in malignant thyroid tumors than in benign nodules, a difference seen in both blood and tumor samples.

Deletions cut 2 bases from V and 4 bases from J, with 13 bases between. Germline values: CDR1 SGDLS, CDR2 YYNGEE. The CDR3 consists of 14 residues. The sequencing sample was made of blood. The chain recombines TRBV9 with TRBJ2-7; TRBD2 might be the D (5 bases). The TCR originated in a male donor with papillary thyroid cancer or a benign thyroid nodule (not recorded which). Some clones in this sample may be carry-over from other donors' samples. This CDR3 reads CASSVDPGGYEQYF. In DNA, the CDR3 is TGTGCCAGCAGCGTGGACCCAGGCGGGTACGAGCAGTACTTC.